Each of the 24 T cell receptor beta chains below was sequenced from the same sample in a study of identical twins. TCRdb used MiXCR to reprocess the 5' RACE reads, holding one entry per CDR3 protein. The sample contains around 230,000 distinct CDR3 sequences, 6% to 7% of which appear only once. In addition, the sample was reused for a study of T cells expressing NK-cell markers.

The sequencing sample was made of CD8+ T cells sorted from blood. The receptors originated from a woman between 18 and 29 years old in good health.

Ten or more counts support this clonotype. V gene TRBV24-1 combines with J gene TRBJ2-2; D is possibly TRBD1 (6 bases). Deletions cut 8 bases from V and 2 bases from J, with 8 bases between. Germline V gene sequence: CDR1 KGHDR, CDR2 SFDVKD. There are 13 residues in the CDR3. As DNA, the CDR3 is TGTGCCACCAAGGACAGCAACACCGGGGAGCTGTTTTTT. Its translation: CATKDSNTGELFF.

The chain couples TRBV27 to TRBJ1-4; TRBD1 is a possible D gene (5 bases). Germline CDR1 and CDR2: MNHEY and SMNVEV (reference sequence). This CDR3 is 15 amino acids long. Trimming pared 6 bases from V and 0 bases from J, leaving 11 bases between. The CDR3 here is CASSQGLATNEKLFF. The CDR3 DNA reads as TGTGCCAGCAGCCAGGGACTTGCAACTAATGAAAAACTGTTTTTT.

This clonotype was detected a few times. This chain links TRBV7-9 with TRBJ1-2, with 9 bases fitting TRBD1. With V trimmed by 5 bases and J by 1 base, 5 bases remained unmatched. In germline, CDR1 is SEHNR, CDR2 FQNEAQ (reference sequence). CDR3 length equals 15 residues. The CDR3 DNA follows: TGTGCCAGCAGCGGACAGGGGCTACTTAACTATGGCTACACCTTC. Protein: CASSGQGLLNYGYTF.

With respect to this clonotype: At one end the junction does not follow the germline gene, possibly because of a read error. This rearrangement joins TRBV6-5 to TRBJ2-1, with TRBD2 identical over 9 bases. The CDR3 is 16 residues long. The germline gives CDR1 MNHEY, CDR2 SVGAGI. CDR3 coding DNA: TGTGCCAGCAGGTACTCAGTGCGGGAGGGGCGCAATGAGCAGTTCTTC. Its translation: CASRYSVREGRNEQFF.

This clonotype was picked up many times. This chain joins TRBV12-3 or TRBV12-4 and TRBJ1-1; no definite D call. V lost 1 base, J lost 5 bases, and 8 bases lay in between. The length of the CDR3 is 13 residues. The CDR3 region is CASSLGAETEAFF. The CDR3 DNA is TGTGCCAGCAGTTTAGGCGCAGAGACTGAAGCTTTCTTT.

This clonotype has just a few counts. The chain combines TRBV4-3 with TRBJ2-1, with 9 bases fitting TRBD1. Germline loops: CDR1 LGHNA, CDR2 YSLEER. J gave up 8 bases and V 2 bases, and 13 bases lay outside the gene matches. The CDR3 has 17 residues. The CDR3 loop reads CASSQLEPGQGLDEQFF. The CDR3 DNA is TGCGCCAGCAGCCAACTGGAGCCGGGACAGGGATTAGATGAGCAGTTCTTC.

This clonotype was seen more than once but under ten times. V is TRBV29-1 and J is TRBJ1-1; no firm D call. CDR1 and CDR2 (germline): SQVTM, ANQGSEA. Between the trimmed V and J ends, which lost 5 bases and 3 bases, there was a span of 7 bases. This CDR3 is built from 11 residues. The CDR3 DNA reads as TGCAGCGTTCGGCCAGACACTGAAGCTTTCTTT. Protein: CSVRPDTEAFF.

This clonotype was observed a few times. The chain carries TRBV29-1 and TRBJ2-7; D is perhaps TRBD1 (5 bases). The CDR3 loop spans 13 amino acids. Germline values: CDR1 SQVTM, CDR2 ANQGSEA. The V and J ends lost 2 bases and 1 base respectively, with 9 bases between them. CDR3 nucleotides: TGCAGCGTTGAACTGGGGCAGTCCTACGAGCAGTACTTC. Amino acids: CSVELGQSYEQYF.

This chain connects TRBV6-1 to TRBJ2-1; D call uncertain. CDR1 is MNHNS and CDR2 is SASEGT in the germline V gene. The ends were cut back, 2 bases at V and 4 bases at J, with 15 bases in the middle. CDR3 length: 16 residues. CDR3 protein: CASSETRLLWYNEQFF. The CDR3 coding sequence is TGTGCCAGCAGTGAAACCCGCCTACTCTGGTACAATGAGCAGTTCTTC.

The chain has TRBV7-9 and TRBJ1-4; 9 bases agree with TRBD1. CDR1 is SEHNR, CDR2 FQNEAQ, per germline (reference sequence). This CDR3 contains 14 residues. The J segment lost 7 bases and the V segment lost 10 bases, leaving 10 bases of the junction unmatched. The CDR3 loop reads CATTRDREREKLFF. As DNA, the CDR3 is TGTGCCACCACGAGGGACAGGGAACGTGAAAAACTGTTTTTT.

This clonotype was counted a few times. J is TRBJ1-2 and V is TRBV6-5, with a tentative D call TRBD1 (5 bases). V was clipped by 4 bases and J by 2 bases, with 14 bases between them. This CDR3 has 15 residues. CDR1 is MNHEY, CDR2 SVGAGI, per germline. Here the CDR3 reads CASSWGRRGNYGYTF. The CDR3 nucleotides read TGTGCCAGCAGTTGGGGCCGCAGAGGAAACTATGGCTACACCTTC.

The CDR3 DNA follows: TGTGCTAGTGGTCTGGGAGGGGAAGCTTTCTTT. This translates into CASGLGGEAFF. This chain joins TRBV12-5 and TRBJ1-1, with D uncertain. Germline-derived CDR1 and CDR2 are LGHNT and FRNRAP. V was cut by 5 bases and J by 8 bases, with 9 bases left in between. This CDR3 is 11 amino acids long.

This clonotype was seen a handful of times. The chain couples TRBV3-1 to TRBJ2-1; D gene uncertain. The CDR3 spans 15 residues. The germline V and J ends were trimmed by 0 bases and 8 bases, with 14 bases remaining between them. CDR1 and CDR2 from the germline V gene are LGHDT and YNNKEL (reference sequence). The DNA for the CDR3 is TGTGCCAGCAGCCAAGATTTTTGGCAGAGCCATGAGCAGTTCTTC. Amino acids: CASSQDFWQSHEQFF.

This clonotype was counted many times. The chain combines TRBV3-1 with TRBJ2-1; 11 bases are shared with TRBD2. With 5 bases clipped from V and 3 bases from J, the junction kept 12 bases outside the gene matches. This CDR3 has 18 residues. In germline, CDR1 is LGHDT, CDR2 YNNKEL (reference sequence). This chain's CDR3 is CASSDAPLAGGLYNEQFF. CDR3 nucleotides: TGTGCCAGCAGCGACGCTCCATTAGCGGGGGGGCTCTACAATGAGCAGTTCTTC.

The rearrangement uses TRBV12-3 or TRBV12-4 and TRBJ1-4, with D unclear. Trimming took off 8 bases at V and 3 bases at J, with 10 bases between the two ends. This CDR3 is built from 13 residues. The CDR3 DNA reads TGTGCCAGCTTTAGGGCCCCTAATGAAAAACTGTTTTTT. This encodes CASFRAPNEKLFF.

The chain has TRBV12-3 or TRBV12-4 and TRBJ2-5; D is possibly TRBD1 or TRBD2 (6 bases each). This CDR3 comprises 17 residues. V shed 6 bases and J shed 4 bases, with 24 bases lying between them. The CDR3 DNA reads as TGTGCCAGCAGCCTAGGACCCGGGGGCGTTCTGGGAGAGACCCAGTACTTC. Encoded protein: CASSLGPGGVLGETQYF.

This clonotype was detected ten times or more. The V call is TRBV5-1, the J call TRBJ2-7; 8 bases match TRBD1. Germline lookup yields CDR1 SGHRS and CDR2 YFSETQ. The CDR3 extends over 14 amino acids. V was clipped by 6 bases and J by 4 bases; unmatched bases: 9. CDR3: CASTIRQGTYEQYF. The CDR3 DNA sequence: TGCGCCAGCACGATCCGACAGGGGACATACGAGCAGTACTTC.

This clonotype was detected only a few times. V is TRBV29-1 and J is TRBJ2-4; 9 nucleotides agree with TRBD2. Trimming removed 2 bases from V and 6 bases from J; junction bases left unmatched: 11. CDR1 SQVTM and CDR2 ANQGSEA come from the germline V gene. The CDR3 has 16 residues. Here the CDR3 DNA reads TGCAGCGTTGAAAAGGAGACTAGCGGTTTTCTAAACATTCAGTACTTC. Protein sequence: CSVEKETSGFLNIQYF.

This clonotype has a handful of counts. V usage is TRBV20-1 and J usage is TRBJ1-5; D gene ambiguous. V lost 4 bases and J lost 0, with 10 bases in between. CDR3 length: 14 amino acids. Germline values: CDR1 DFQATT, CDR2 SNEGSKA (reference sequence). This chain's CDR3 is CSATITGSNQPQHF. The CDR3, as DNA: TGCAGTGCTACGATCACGGGTAGCAATCAGCCCCAGCATTTT.

This clonotype was counted a few times. This chain joins TRBV30 and TRBJ1-1, with D hard to call. The V end lost 0 bases, the J end lost 3 bases, and 11 bases lay between the germline ends. CDR3 length: 14 residues. The germline CDR1 and CDR2 sequences are GTSNPN and SVGIG (reference sequence). The CDR3 bases are TGTGCCTGGAGTGTACTCGGCGGAGACACTGAAGCTTTCTTT. Its translation is CAWSVLGGDTEAFF.

The chain recombines TRBV12-3 or TRBV12-4 with TRBJ2-1, with D possibly being TRBD2 (5 bases). Trimming removed 7 bases from V and 2 bases from J, with 18 bases in between. This CDR3 has 16 amino acids. The CDR3 loop reads CASTHPSGSTYNEQFF. The CDR3 bases are TGTGCCAGCACTCACCCCTCGGGGAGCACCTACAATGAGCAGTTCTTC.

This clonotype occurred a few times. In nucleotides, the CDR3 is TGTGCCAGCAGCGGGCCGAATTCACCCCTCCACTTT. Its translation: CASSGPNSPLHF. The chain carries TRBV7-9 and TRBJ1-6; D gene ambiguous. The V end lost 5 bases, the J end lost 7 bases, and 6 bases lay between the germline ends. CDR1 and CDR2 from the germline V gene are SEHNR and FQNEAQ (reference sequence). The CDR3 is 12 amino acids.

V gene TRBV3-1 combines with J gene TRBJ2-3; 14 bases match TRBD2. Germline-derived CDR1 and CDR2 are LGHDT and YNNKEL (reference sequence). V trimming: 11 bases; J trimming: 4 bases; junction bases outside the gene matches: 17. The CDR3 length is 18 residues. CDR3 residues: CAFSSLGLAGEGSDTQYF. The DNA of the CDR3 is TGTGCCTTCAGTTCCCTGGGACTAGCGGGAGAAGGGTCAGATACGCAGTATTTT.

The chain links TRBV3-1 to TRBJ1-1; a weak D match, TRBD1 (6 bases). With 1 base removed from V and 7 bases from J, the gap between germline ends came to 16 bases. Germline loops: CDR1 LGHDT, CDR2 YNNKEL (reference sequence). The CDR3 totals 15 residues. The CDR3 is CASSQVRGRGHEAFF. CDR3 nucleotides: TGTGCCAGCAGCCAAGTAAGAGGCAGGGGTCATGAAGCTTTCTTT.